This T cell receptor (beta chain) was sequenced during a study of Ad26.COV2.S vaccination and SARS-CoV-2 variants. General study findings and limits: Substantial response breadth was reportedly seen for spike-specific CD8+ and CD4+ T cells after vaccination. Vaccine recipients and placebo recipients showed similar non-spike TCR breadth. Estimates derived from TCR breadth and depth analyses may have underestimated total T cell responses.

Profiling relied on immunoSEQ multiplex PCR, and the TCRdb table lists in-frame clones only, not all of them. The sample includes 440,000 or so clones, 80% to 95% of them seen just once. Trimming cost V 5 bases and J 5 bases; bases outside gene matches: 6. Germline V gene lookup returns CDR1 MNHEY and CDR2 SVGAGI. CDR3 size: 14 residues. Treatment in this sample: 15 to 20 received Ad26.COV2.S at low or high dose, single or two shots; 5 received placebo; per-sample allocation not given. Following the first vaccine or placebo injection, samples were taken on day 63. On this clone itself: The antigen is unknown.

This rearrangement joins TRBV6-5 to TRBJ2-7; 10 bases align to TRBD2. Sequenced here: peripheral blood, sampled in a trial of Ad26.COV2.S vaccine versus placebo. The receptor comes from a person aged 18-60 years who received the Ad26.COV2.S COVID-19 vaccine or a placebo. The CDR3 DNA follows: TGTGCCAGCAGTCCTTCCGGGACTAGCGACGAGCAGTACTTC. Protein product: CASSPSGTSDEQYF.